This T cell receptor (beta chain) was profiled in a study of blood T cell repertoires in COVID-19. Recovery meant two consecutive negative NP/OP PCR tests, professional clearance, or resolved symptoms. Methods used by the authors: Amplified reference gene primers provided the basis for estimating nucleated cell counts. Measured with immunoSEQ multiplex PCR; TCRdb has only the in-frame clones, and not every one. The D gene and trimming were derived from the DNA, and the V and J assignments and clone size from that table. Found here are around 290,000 clones, around nine tenths of them singletons; the top ten hold less than 3%. The receptor's source is a young woman who had recovered from COVID-19. The sequencing sample was made of PBMCs or T cells enriched from blood (not recorded which).

CDR3 sequence reads: CASSRTSGHASYEQYF. The CDR3 coding sequence is TGCGCCAGCAGCCGGACTAGCGGCCACGCCTCCTACGAGCAGTACTTC. This chain joins TRBV5-1 and TRBJ2-7; 10 positions match TRBD2. The CDR3 totals 16 residues. From germline, CDR1 is SGHRS and CDR2 YFSETQ. V lost 4 bases, J lost 0 bases, and 7 bases stayed unmatched.